These 7 T cell receptor beta chains share one sample of origin, sequenced in a study of beta chain features in type 1 diabetes. The study reverse transcribed the entire isolated RNA, so it sequenced expressed TCRB transcripts. This table comes from immunoSEQ multiplex PCR, and its TCRdb copy is limited to in-frame clones, with some not included. Of 430,000 or so clones listed, roughly 10% were seen once; the top ten hold approximately 0.045%. Sequenced sample: naive CD4+ T cells from blood. The receptors shown here come from a young woman in good health.

This clone was observed a few times. This chain connects TRBV29-1 to TRBJ2-5; D unclear. The CDR3 loop spans 12 amino acids. The V gene's germline CDR1 is SQVTM and CDR2 ANQGSEA. Trimming left V 0 bases short and J 5 bases short, with 7 bases between. Written as DNA, the CDR3 is TGCAGCGTTGAAGATCCCGGGGAGACCCAGTACTTC. Translated: CSVEDPGETQYF.

The chain employs TRBV7-9 and TRBJ1-1; no reliable D call. The CDR3 totals 10 residues. Germline CDR1 reads SEHNR; CDR2 reads FQNEAQ (reference sequence). Trimming shortened V by 5 bases and J by 7 bases, and 5 bases separated the two germline ends. CDR3 sequence: CASSGREAFF. The CDR3 DNA is TGTGCCAGCAGCGGACGTGAAGCTTTCTTT. Using reference TRBV7-9 and TRBJ1-1 for the parts outside the CDR3, the full variable domain is DTGVSQNPRHKITKRGQNVTFRCDPISEHNRLYWYRQTLGQGPEFLTYFQNEAQLEKSRLLSDRFSAERPKGSFSTLEIQRTEQGDSAMYLCASSGREAFFGQGTRLTVV.

Only a few counts were recorded for this clone. The gene calls are TRBV9 and TRBJ1-6, with D perhaps matching TRBD1 (6 bases). The CDR3 covers 16 residues. V was shortened by 4 bases and J by 8 bases, with 19 bases between the two germline ends. Germline CDR1 SGDLS, CDR2 YYNGEE. The CDR3 is CASSRGKGGAHSPLHF. As DNA, the CDR3 is TGTGCCAGCAGCCGGGGTAAGGGGGGAGCCCATTCACCCCTCCACTTT.

The chain combines TRBV6-6 with TRBJ2-1; 8 bases align to TRBD1. V shed 5 bases and J 8 bases; nucleotides not matched to a gene: 11. The germline CDR1 and CDR2 sequences are MNHNY and SVGAGI (reference sequence). This CDR3 contains 15 residues. The CDR3 region is CASSQTGVEYDEQFF. The DNA of the CDR3 is TGTGCCAGCAGTCAGACAGGGGTGGAGTATGATGAGCAGTTCTTC.

The rearrangement joins TRBV7-9 to TRBJ1-1; no firm D call. V was clipped by 1 base and J by 3 bases, with 9 bases between them. Germline values: CDR1 SEHNR, CDR2 FQNEAQ (reference sequence). The CDR3 sequence is 14 residues long. CDR3 residues: CASSLGVGYTEAFF. The CDR3 bases are TGTGCCAGCAGCTTAGGAGTGGGTTACACTGAAGCTTTCTTT.

This clone was found a few times. The chain is built from TRBV6-5 and TRBJ2-3; 8 positions agree with TRBD2. CDR1 and CDR2 (germline): MNHEY, SVGAGI. V lost 8 bases and J lost 1; bases outside the gene matches: 8. The CDR3 totals 15 residues. The CDR3 nucleotides read TGTGCCAGCGCCTCTATCGGGGGGGGCACAGATACGCAGTATTTT. Protein sequence: CASASIGGGTDTQYF.

This clone was found a few times. The V and J genes are TRBV19 and TRBJ2-1; possibly TRBD1 or TRBD2 for D (5 bases each). The germline gives CDR1 LNHDA, CDR2 SQIVND (reference sequence). This CDR3 has 14 amino acids. Between the trimmed V and J ends, which lost 3 bases and 11 bases, there was a span of 17 bases. The CDR3 is CASSIVLGTTKQFF. The CDR3 DNA reads TGTGCCAGTAGTATTGTTCTCGGGACCACTAAGCAGTTCTTC.